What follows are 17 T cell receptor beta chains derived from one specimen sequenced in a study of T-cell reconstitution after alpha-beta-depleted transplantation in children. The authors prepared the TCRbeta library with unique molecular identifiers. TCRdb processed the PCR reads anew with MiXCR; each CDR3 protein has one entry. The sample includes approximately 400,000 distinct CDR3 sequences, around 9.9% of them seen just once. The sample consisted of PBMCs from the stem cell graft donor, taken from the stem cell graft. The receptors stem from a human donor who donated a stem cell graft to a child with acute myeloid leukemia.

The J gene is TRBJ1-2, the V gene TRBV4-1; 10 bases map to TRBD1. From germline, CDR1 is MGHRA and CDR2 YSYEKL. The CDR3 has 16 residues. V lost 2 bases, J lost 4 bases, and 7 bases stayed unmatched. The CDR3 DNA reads TGCGCCAGCAGCCAAAGGGACAGGGGCGGAGGCTATGGCTACACCTTC. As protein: CASSQRDRGGGYGYTF.

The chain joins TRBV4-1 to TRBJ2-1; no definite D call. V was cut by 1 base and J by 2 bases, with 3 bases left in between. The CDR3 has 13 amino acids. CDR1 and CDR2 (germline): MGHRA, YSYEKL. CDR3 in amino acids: CASSQATYNEQFF. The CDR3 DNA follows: TGCGCCAGCAGCCAAGCTACCTACAATGAGCAGTTCTTC.

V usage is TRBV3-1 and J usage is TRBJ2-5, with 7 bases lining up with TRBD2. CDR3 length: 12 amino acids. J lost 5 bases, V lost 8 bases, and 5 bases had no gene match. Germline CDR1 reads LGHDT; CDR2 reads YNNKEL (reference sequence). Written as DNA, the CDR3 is TGTGCCAGCCTTGGGGGGGGTGAGACCCAGTACTTC. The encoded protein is CASLGGGETQYF.

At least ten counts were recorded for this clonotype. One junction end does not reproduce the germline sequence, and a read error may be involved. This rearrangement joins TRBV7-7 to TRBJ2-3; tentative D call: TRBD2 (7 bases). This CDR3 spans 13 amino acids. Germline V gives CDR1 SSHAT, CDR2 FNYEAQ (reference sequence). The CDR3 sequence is CASSSGGPDTQYF. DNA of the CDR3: TGTGCTAGCAGCTCCGGGGGGCCAGATACGCAGTATTTT.

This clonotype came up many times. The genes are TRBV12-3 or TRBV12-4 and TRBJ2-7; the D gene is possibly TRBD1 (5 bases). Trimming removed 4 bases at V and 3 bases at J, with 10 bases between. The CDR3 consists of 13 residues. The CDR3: CASSYNQGYEQYV. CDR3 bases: TGTGCCAGCAGTTACAATCAGGGCTACGAGCAGTACGTC.

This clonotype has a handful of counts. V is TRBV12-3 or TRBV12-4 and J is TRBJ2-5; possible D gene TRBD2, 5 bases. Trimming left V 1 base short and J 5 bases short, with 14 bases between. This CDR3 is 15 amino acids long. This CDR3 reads CASSLGLFGLETQYF. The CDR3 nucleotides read TGTGCCAGCAGTTTAGGACTATTCGGTTTGGAGACCCAGTACTTC.

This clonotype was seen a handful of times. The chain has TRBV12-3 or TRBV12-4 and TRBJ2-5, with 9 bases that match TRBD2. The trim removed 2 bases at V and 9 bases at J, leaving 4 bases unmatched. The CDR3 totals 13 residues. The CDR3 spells CASSLLAGRAQYF. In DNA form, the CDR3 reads TGTGCCAGCAGTTTACTAGCGGGGCGCGCCCAGTACTTC.

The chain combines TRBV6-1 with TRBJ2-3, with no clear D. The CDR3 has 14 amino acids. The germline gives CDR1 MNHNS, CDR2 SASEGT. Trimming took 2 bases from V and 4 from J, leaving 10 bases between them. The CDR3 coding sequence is TGTGCCAGCAGTGAATTCGTTGTCTCAGATACGCAGTATTTT. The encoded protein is CASSEFVVSDTQYF.

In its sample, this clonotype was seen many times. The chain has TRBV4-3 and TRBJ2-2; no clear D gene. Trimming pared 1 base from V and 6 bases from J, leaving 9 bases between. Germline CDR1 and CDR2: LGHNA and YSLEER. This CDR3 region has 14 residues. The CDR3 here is CASSQVLGSGELFF. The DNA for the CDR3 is TGCGCCAGCAGCCAAGTCTTAGGATCCGGGGAGCTGTTTTTT.

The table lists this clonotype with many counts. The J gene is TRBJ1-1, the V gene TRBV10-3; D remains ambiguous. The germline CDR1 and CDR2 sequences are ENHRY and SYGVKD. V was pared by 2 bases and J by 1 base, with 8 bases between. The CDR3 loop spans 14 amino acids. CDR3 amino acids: CAISETASNTEAFF. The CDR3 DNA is TGTGCCATCAGTGAGACCGCTTCGAACACTGAAGCTTTCTTT.

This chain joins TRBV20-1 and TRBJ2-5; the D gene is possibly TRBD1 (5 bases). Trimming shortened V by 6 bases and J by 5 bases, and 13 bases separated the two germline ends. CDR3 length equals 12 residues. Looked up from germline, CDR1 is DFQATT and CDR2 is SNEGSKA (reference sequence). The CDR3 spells CSAGVTSETQYF. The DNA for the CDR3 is TGCAGTGCAGGGGTTACGTCGGAGACCCAGTACTTC.

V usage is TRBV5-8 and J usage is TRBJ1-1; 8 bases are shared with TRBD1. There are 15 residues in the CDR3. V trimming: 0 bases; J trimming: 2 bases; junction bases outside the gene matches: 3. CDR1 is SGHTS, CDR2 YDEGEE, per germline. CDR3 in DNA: TGTGCCAGCAGCTTGGAGGACAGGGTAAACACTGAAGCTTTCTTT. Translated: CASSLEDRVNTEAFF.

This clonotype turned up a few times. The CDR3 reads CASSLTGPTEAFF. The CDR3 region has the DNA TGTGCCAGCAGTCTTACTGGGCCCACTGAAGCTTTCTTT. The J gene is TRBJ1-1, the V gene TRBV12-3 or TRBV12-4, with unresolved D. This CDR3 comprises 13 residues. The V gene lost 5 bases and the J gene lost 4 bases, with 11 bases spanning the gap.

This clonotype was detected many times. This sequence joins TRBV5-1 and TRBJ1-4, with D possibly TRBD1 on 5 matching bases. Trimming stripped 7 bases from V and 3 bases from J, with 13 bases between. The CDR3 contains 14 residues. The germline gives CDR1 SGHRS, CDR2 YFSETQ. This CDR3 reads CASSTGTANEKLFF. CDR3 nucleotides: TGCGCCAGCTCCACCGGGACGGCTAATGAAAAACTGTTTTTT.

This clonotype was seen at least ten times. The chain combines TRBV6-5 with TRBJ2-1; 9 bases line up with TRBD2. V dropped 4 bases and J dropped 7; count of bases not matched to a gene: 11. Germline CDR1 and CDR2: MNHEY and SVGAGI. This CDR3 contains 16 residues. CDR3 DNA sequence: TGTGCCAGCAGTTCGGTCCTTAGCGGGAGAGTGAATGAGCAGTTCTTC. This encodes CASSSVLSGRVNEQFF.

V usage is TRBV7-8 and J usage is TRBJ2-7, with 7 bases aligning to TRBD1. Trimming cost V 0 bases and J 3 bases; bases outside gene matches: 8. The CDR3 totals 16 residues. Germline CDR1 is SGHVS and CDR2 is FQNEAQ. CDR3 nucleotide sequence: TGTGCCAGCAGCTTAGCCGCCGGGACAGAGAGCTACGAGCAGTACTTC. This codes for CASSLAAGTESYEQYF.

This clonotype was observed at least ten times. The CDR3 spells CASSLSQGRDTQYF. The CDR3 coding sequence is TGCGCCAGCAGCTTATCCCAGGGACGTGATACGCAGTATTTT. V gene TRBV5-1 combines with J gene TRBJ2-3; D may correspond to TRBD1 or TRBD2 (5 bases each). Per germline, CDR1 SGHRS and CDR2 YFSETQ. V was shortened by 2 bases and J by 6 bases, with 13 bases between the two germline ends. The CDR3 consists of 14 residues.